Included here is one T cell receptor (beta chain) sequence, with context. The V gene lost 2 bases and the J gene lost 2 bases, with 14 bases spanning the gap. The CDR3 length is 16 residues. Germline CDR1 and CDR2: SNHLY and FYNNEI. The sample originates from a study of blood T cell repertoires in COVID-19. Study as a whole: From the United States, Italy and Spain came samples of acute and convalescent COVID-19. Sources were T cells, B-cell-depleted T cells, or PBMCs; the material itself was cDNA or gDNA.

Source study methods: Using reference gene primer amplification, nucleated cell counts were estimated. This table comes from immunoSEQ multiplex PCR, and its TCRdb copy is limited to in-frame clones, with some not included. The DNA was the basis for D and trimming; V, J and clone size are from that table. The sample has fewer than 60,000 clones, around 84% seen once; the top ten hold approximately 7.7%. What was sequenced was peripheral blood. The sequence was obtained from a human donor in a cohort sampled during active COVID-19. V gene TRBV2 combines with J gene TRBJ2-3, with a tentative D call TRBD2 (7 bases). CDR3 protein: CASSEYRGADTDTQYF. The CDR3, as DNA: TGTGCCAGCAGTGAATATCGGGGGGCAGACACAGATACGCAGTATTTT. The full variable domain, completed using reference TRBV2 and TRBJ2-3, is EPEVTQTPSHQVTQMGQEVILRCVPISNHLYFYWYRQILGQKVEFLVSFYNNEISEKSEIFDDQFSVERPDGSNFTLKIRSTKLEDSAMYFCASSEYRGADTDTQYFGPGTRLTVL.